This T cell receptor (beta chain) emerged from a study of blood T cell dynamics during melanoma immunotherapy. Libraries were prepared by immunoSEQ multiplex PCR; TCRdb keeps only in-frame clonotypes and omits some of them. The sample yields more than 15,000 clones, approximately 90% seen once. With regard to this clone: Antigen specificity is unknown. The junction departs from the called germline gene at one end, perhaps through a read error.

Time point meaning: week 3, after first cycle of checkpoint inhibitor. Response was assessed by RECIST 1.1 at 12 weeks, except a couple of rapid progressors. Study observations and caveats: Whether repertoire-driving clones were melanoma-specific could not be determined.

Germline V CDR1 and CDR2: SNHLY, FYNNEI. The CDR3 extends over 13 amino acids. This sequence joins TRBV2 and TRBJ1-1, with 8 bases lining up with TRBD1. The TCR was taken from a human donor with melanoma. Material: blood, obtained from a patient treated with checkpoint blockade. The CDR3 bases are TGTGCCAGCAATGAAGGACAGGGCGGCGGAGCTTTCTTT. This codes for CASNEGQGGGAFF.